This T cell receptor (beta chain) came from a study of CD8+ T cells in alopecia areata. Study summary: Treatment of the treated patients consisted of oral tofacitinib, 5 to 10 mg twice daily. Tofacitinib lasted 6 to 18 months, then 6 months off drug.

CDR1 is SNHLY and CDR2 is FYNNEI in the germline V gene. J was trimmed by 0 bases and V by 7 bases; bases with no gene match: 0. The CDR3 has 13 amino acids. Investigators isolated RNA and reverse transcribed it into cDNA to act as the sequencing template. Method: immunoSEQ multiplex PCR; TCRdb's copy keeps in-frame clones and lacks some. Here the sample spans 200,000 to 250,000 clones, about 58% being singletons. Stated treatment: oral pan-JAK inhibitor, 5-10 mg twice daily. Peripheral blood and lesional scalp punch biopsies were taken from alopecia areata patients. The authors sorted CD4+ and CD8+ T cells from PBMCs.

This TCR was sampled from a human donor with alopecia areata. The chain recombines TRBV2 with TRBJ2-1; 7 nucleotides line up with TRBD2. Material: CD4+ T cells sorted from blood, obtained at week 4, from a patient treated with tofacitinib. CDR3 bases: TGTGCCAGCACTAGCGGCTCCTACAATGAGCAGTTCTTC. Its protein product is CASTSGSYNEQFF. Variable domain in full (rest from reference TRBV2 and TRBJ2-1): EPEVTQTPSHQVTQMGQEVILRCVPISNHLYFYWYRQILGQKVEFLVSFYNNEISEKSEIFDDQFSVERPDGSNFTLKIRSTKLEDSAMYFCASTSGSYNEQFFGPGTRLTVL.